One sample yielded the 25 T cell receptor beta chains listed below, sequenced in a study of beta chain features in type 1 diabetes. The study reverse transcribed the entire isolated RNA, so it sequenced expressed TCRB transcripts. Method: immunoSEQ multiplex PCR; TCRdb's copy keeps in-frame clones and lacks some. Of 150,000 or so clones in the sample, 40% to 60% were seen once. The sample was Tregs from blood. These receptors were obtained from a young man in good health.

V gene TRBV7-9 combines with J gene TRBJ1-5; D perhaps matches TRBD1 (5 bases). This CDR3 region has 19 residues. CDR1 is SEHNR, CDR2 FQNEAQ, per germline (reference sequence). The germline V and J ends were trimmed by 1 base and 0 bases, with 19 bases remaining between them. CDR3 loop: CASSLDWGGNVYSNQPQHF. The CDR3 DNA reads TGTGCCAGCAGCTTAGATTGGGGGGGGAATGTTTATAGCAATCAGCCCCAGCATTTT.

This clone was counted a few times. This rearrangement joins TRBV19 to TRBJ2-5; possible D gene TRBD2, 5 bases. CDR1 and CDR2 (germline): LNHDA, SQIVND (reference sequence). The CDR3 covers 13 residues. V dropped 8 bases and J dropped 8 bases, with 18 bases sitting between them. DNA of the CDR3: TGTGCCAGTGGCCATAACGGTGAGGGTACCCAGTACTTC. This gives the protein CASGHNGEGTQYF.

There are a few counts of this clone. The rearrangement joins TRBV30 to TRBJ2-2; D not resolved. Trimming cost V 4 bases and J 5 bases, with 5 bases left between them. Germline loops: CDR1 GTSNPN, CDR2 SVGIG (reference sequence). The CDR3 loop spans 11 amino acids. CDR3 amino acids: CAWTQTGELFF. The CDR3 region has the DNA TGTGCCTGGACCCAGACCGGGGAGCTGTTTTTT. The variable domain in full, with the rest retrieved from reference TRBV30 and TRBJ2-2, is SQTIHQWPATLVQPVGSPLSLECTVEGTSNPNLYWYRQAAGRGLQLLFYSVGIGQISSEVPQNLSASRPQDRQFILSSKKLLLSDSGFYLCAWTQTGELFFGEGSRLTVL.

The V call is TRBV6-5, the J call TRBJ1-1; D is unclear. This CDR3 has 11 residues. The germline gives CDR1 MNHEY, CDR2 SVGAGI. The V gene lost 3 bases and the J gene lost 11 bases, with 10 bases spanning the gap. The CDR3 loop is CASSYMSQAFF. The CDR3 bases are TGTGCCAGCAGTTATATGTCTCAGGCTTTCTTT.

This clone has just one count. The chain has TRBV28 and TRBJ2-7, with 7 bases lining up with TRBD1. The germline gives CDR1 MDHEN, CDR2 SYDVKM. With V trimmed by 5 bases and J by 3 bases, 10 bases remained unmatched. The CDR3 extends over 15 amino acids. CDR3 sequence reads: CASSPIGQENYEQYF. The DNA of the CDR3 is TGTGCCAGCAGTCCTATCGGACAGGAAAACTACGAGCAGTACTTC.

This sequence joins TRBV25-1 and TRBJ2-1; possible D gene TRBD2, 6 bases. Trimming stripped 5 bases from V and 1 base from J, with 9 bases between. Germline values: CDR1 MGHDK, CDR2 SYGVNS. This CDR3 contains 14 residues. The CDR3 DNA reads as TGTGCCAGCAGTATGGCGGGGTCCTACAATGAGCAGTTCTTC. Its protein product is CASSMAGSYNEQFF.

This clone has just a few counts. The chain employs TRBV7-3 and TRBJ2-7; 15 bases are a match to TRBD2. This CDR3 has 17 amino acids. Germline CDR1 reads SGHTA; CDR2 reads FQGTGA. Trimming took 4 bases from V and 7 from J; bases not matched to a gene: 11. This CDR3 reads CASSSGLAGGPEGEQYF. The DNA of the CDR3 is TGTGCCAGCAGCTCCGGACTAGCGGGAGGGCCGGAGGGGGAGCAGTACTTC.

The chain carries TRBV7-2 and TRBJ2-7, with 7 bases matching TRBD1. The ends lost 5 bases at V and 2 bases at J; junction bases unmatched: 6. The CDR3 spans 14 residues. Germline V gives CDR1 SGHTA, CDR2 FQGNSA. CDR3 coding DNA: TGTGCCAGCAGCCAACGACAGGGCCCCTACGAGCAGTACTTC. This codes for CASSQRQGPYEQYF.

The V and J genes are TRBV5-1 and TRBJ1-5, with a tentative D call TRBD1 (5 bases). Germline CDR1 SGHRS, CDR2 YFSETQ. The CDR3 is 16 residues long. The V end was cut by 0 bases, the J end by 2 bases, with 12 bases between. The CDR3 nucleotides are TGCGCCAGCAGCTTGGAGGGCGGGGGAGGCAATCAGCCCCAGCATTTT. Protein sequence: CASSLEGGGGNQPQHF. The full variable domain, its missing parts supplied by reference TRBV5-1 and TRBJ1-5, is KAGVTQTPRYLIKTRGQQVTLSCSPISGHRSVSWYQQTPGQGLQFLFEYFSETQRNKGNFPGRFSGRQFSNSRSEMNVSTLELGDSALYLCASSLEGGGGNQPQHFGDGTRLSIL.

J is TRBJ2-2 and V is TRBV7-2, with 7 bases aligning to TRBD1. After removal of 8 bases from V and 5 bases from J, the junction contained 14 bases not matched to a gene. The CDR3 loop spans 16 amino acids. Germline CDR1 reads SGHTA; CDR2 reads FQGNSA. The CDR3 DNA follows: TGTGCCAGCTCCCCCTCAGGGGGATGGGAAACCGGGGAGCTGTTTTTT. It specifies CASSPSGGWETGELFF.

V and J are TRBV15 and TRBJ1-1; D is perhaps TRBD1 (6 bases). The germline V gene encodes CDR1 LNHNV and CDR2 YYDKDF (reference sequence). V was cut by 0 bases and J by 4 bases, with 21 bases left in between. The CDR3 is 18 amino acids. The CDR3 spells CATSRDPVAGVRVTEAFF. The CDR3 DNA reads as TGTGCCACCAGCAGAGATCCAGTGGCAGGGGTGAGGGTCACTGAAGCTTTCTTT.

The CDR3 DNA follows: TGTGCCAGCAGATCGACAGGGGTGGGCTACACCTTC. As protein: CASRSTGVGYTF. This chain joins TRBV28 and TRBJ1-2; 8 bases agree with TRBD1. Germline V lookup: CDR1 MDHEN, CDR2 SYDVKM. This CDR3 spans 12 amino acids. Trimming removed 6 bases from V and 8 bases from J; junction bases left unmatched: 5.

CDR3 nucleotides: TGTGCCAGCAGACCACGGACTAGCGGTCGAGCCAAAAACATTCAGTACTTC. The encoded protein is CASRPRTSGRAKNIQYF. The chain joins TRBV27 to TRBJ2-4, with 10 bases lining up with TRBD2. Germline loops: CDR1 MNHEY, CDR2 SMNVEV (reference sequence). V lost 6 bases and J lost 0; bases outside the gene matches: 8. CDR3 length: 17 residues.

This chain links TRBV7-2 with TRBJ2-5; TRBD2 agrees at 13 bases. This CDR3 has 16 amino acids. CDR1 and CDR2 from the germline V gene are SGHTA and FQGNSA. V was clipped by 0 bases and J by 4 bases; unmatched bases: 2. The CDR3 here is CASSLALAGGRETQYF. CDR3 nucleotide sequence: TGTGCCAGCAGCTTAGCACTAGCGGGGGGGCGAGAGACCCAGTACTTC.

As DNA, the CDR3 is TGTGCCTGGAATTCGTACTCTGGAAACACCATATATTTT. This gives the protein CAWNSYSGNTIYF. The chain has TRBV30 and TRBJ1-3, with no clear D. CDR1 is GTSNPN and CDR2 is SVGIG in the germline V gene (reference sequence). Trimming cost V 4 bases and J 0 bases, with 7 bases left between them. CDR3 length equals 13 residues.

The gene calls are TRBV18 and TRBJ2-5, with a weak D call TRBD1 (6 bases). This CDR3 is 15 amino acids long. In germline, CDR1 is KGHSH, CDR2 LQKENI. Trimming pared 5 bases from V and 0 bases from J, leaving 13 bases between. The CDR3 DNA sequence: TGTGCCAGCTCATCCCTTCAGGGGAACCAAGAGACCCAGTACTTC. The encoded protein is CASSSLQGNQETQYF.

This chain joins TRBV6-5 and TRBJ2-6; a possible D gene is TRBD1 (5 bases). The germline CDR1 and CDR2 sequences are MNHEY and SVGAGI. The ends were cut back, 2 bases at V and 0 bases at J, with 5 bases in the middle. The CDR3 is 15 amino acids. This CDR3 is CASSYRGSGANVLTF. The CDR3 bases are TGTGCCAGCAGTTACAGGGGCTCTGGGGCCAACGTCCTGACTTTC.

The chain recombines TRBV20-1 with TRBJ2-1; 7 bases agree with TRBD2. V gave up 7 bases and J gave up 4 bases; unmatched junction bases: 1. There are 11 residues in the CDR3. The V gene's germline CDR1 is DFQATT and CDR2 SNEGSKA (reference sequence). This CDR3 reads CSGTRYNEQFF. The DNA of the CDR3 is TGCAGTGGGACTAGGTACAATGAGCAGTTCTTC.

J is TRBJ1-1 and V is TRBV28; D gene ambiguous. Germline lookup yields CDR1 MDHEN and CDR2 SYDVKM. The V end lost 6 bases, the J end lost 3 bases, and 17 bases lay between the germline ends. This CDR3 comprises 15 residues. The chain's CDR3 is CASRSPWSGDTEAFF. The CDR3 DNA reads as TGTGCCAGCAGAAGCCCCTGGAGCGGGGACACTGAAGCTTTCTTT.

The chain couples TRBV6-1 to TRBJ2-7, with D uncertain. V was shortened by 7 bases and J by 3 bases, with 4 bases between the two germline ends. The CDR3 is 10 amino acids. Germline CDR1 reads MNHNS; CDR2 reads SASEGT. The CDR3 DNA reads as TGTGCCAGCATCTACTACGAGCAGTACTTC. Amino acids: CASIYYEQYF.

V is TRBV5-1 and J is TRBJ1-5, with a possible D match to TRBD1 (5 bases). The CDR3 runs to 16 residues. V was clipped by 2 bases and J by 7 bases, with 19 bases between them. CDR1 and CDR2 (germline): SGHRS, YFSETQ. The CDR3 loop reads CASSFSPRAEGQPQHF. The CDR3 DNA reads as TGCGCCAGCAGCTTCAGTCCCAGGGCTGAAGGGCAGCCCCAGCATTTT.

The V call is TRBV6-1, the J call TRBJ2-7; 8 positions agree with TRBD1. The V segment lost 8 bases and the J segment 0 bases; nucleotides outside the gene matches: 9. The CDR3 contains 15 residues. The V gene's germline CDR1 is MNHNS and CDR2 SASEGT. CDR3 nucleotides: TGTGCCAGCGACAACAACAGGGGGATCTCCTACGAGCAGTACTTC. Translating gives CASDNNRGISYEQYF.

This clone was seen only a few times. The chain is built from TRBV28 and TRBJ2-7, with TRBD1 matching 11 bases. Germline V CDR1 and CDR2: MDHEN, SYDVKM. Germline trimming cut 4 bases from V and 2 bases from J; bases unmatched to any gene: 4. The CDR3 runs 15 residues. The CDR3 sequence: CASSSPGQGAYEQYF. The CDR3 bases are TGTGCCAGCAGTTCACCGGGACAGGGGGCCTACGAGCAGTACTTC.

This clone has a handful of counts. This chain joins TRBV5-4 and TRBJ1-2, with a possible D match to TRBD1 (6 bases). V lost 4 bases and J lost 0, with 19 bases in between. Germline-derived CDR1 and CDR2 are SGHNT and YYREEE (reference sequence). The CDR3 sequence is 17 residues long. The CDR3 sequence: CASSLRQAQRANYGYTF. DNA of the CDR3: TGTGCCAGCAGCCTCCGACAGGCTCAGCGCGCTAACTATGGCTACACCTTC.

J is TRBJ2-1 and V is TRBV18; TRBD1 matches at 10 bases. Unmatched junction bases numbered 13, after V lost 4 bases and J lost 7 bases. In germline, CDR1 is KGHSH, CDR2 LQKENI. The CDR3 consists of 17 residues. The CDR3 DNA is TGTGCCAGCTCACTCGGGACAGGGGACCCCGATAGGAATGAGCAGTTCTTC. Amino acids: CASSLGTGDPDRNEQFF.